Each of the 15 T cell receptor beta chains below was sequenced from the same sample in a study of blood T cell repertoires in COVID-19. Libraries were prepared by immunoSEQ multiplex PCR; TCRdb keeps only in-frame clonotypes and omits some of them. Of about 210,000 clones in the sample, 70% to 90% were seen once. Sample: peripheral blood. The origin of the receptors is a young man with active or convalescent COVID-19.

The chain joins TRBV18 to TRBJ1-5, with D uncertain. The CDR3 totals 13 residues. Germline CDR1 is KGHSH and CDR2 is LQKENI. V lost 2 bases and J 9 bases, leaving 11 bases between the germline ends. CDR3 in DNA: TGTGCCAGCTCACCAGATAGTAACCTGCCCCAGCATTTT. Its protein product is CASSPDSNLPQHF.

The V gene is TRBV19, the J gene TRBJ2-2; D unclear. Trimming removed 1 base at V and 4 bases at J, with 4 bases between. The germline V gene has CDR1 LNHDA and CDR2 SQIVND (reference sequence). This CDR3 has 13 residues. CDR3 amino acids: CASSIGSTGELFF. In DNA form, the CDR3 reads TGTGCCAGTAGTATAGGGAGCACCGGGGAGCTGTTTTTT.

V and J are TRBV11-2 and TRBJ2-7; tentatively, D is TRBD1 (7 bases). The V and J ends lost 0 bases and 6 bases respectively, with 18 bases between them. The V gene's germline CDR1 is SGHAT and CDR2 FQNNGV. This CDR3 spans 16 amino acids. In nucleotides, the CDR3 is TGTGCCAGCAGCTTAGAGGTCCAGGGGGGAGCGGGCGAGCAGTACTTC. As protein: CASSLEVQGGAGEQYF.

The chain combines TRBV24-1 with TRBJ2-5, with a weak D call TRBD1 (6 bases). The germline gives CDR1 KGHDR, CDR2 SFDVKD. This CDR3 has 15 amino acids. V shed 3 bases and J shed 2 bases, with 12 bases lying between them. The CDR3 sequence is CATSDQVQGQETQYF. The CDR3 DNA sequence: TGTGCCACCAGTGATCAGGTCCAGGGGCAAGAGACCCAGTACTTC.

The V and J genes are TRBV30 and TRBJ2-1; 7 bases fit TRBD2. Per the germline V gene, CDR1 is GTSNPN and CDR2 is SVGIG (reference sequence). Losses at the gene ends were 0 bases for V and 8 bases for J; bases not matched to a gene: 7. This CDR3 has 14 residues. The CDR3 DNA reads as TGTGCCTGGAGTGTTGTGGGAGGGGAGGATGAGCAGTTCTTC. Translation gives CAWSVVGGEDEQFF.

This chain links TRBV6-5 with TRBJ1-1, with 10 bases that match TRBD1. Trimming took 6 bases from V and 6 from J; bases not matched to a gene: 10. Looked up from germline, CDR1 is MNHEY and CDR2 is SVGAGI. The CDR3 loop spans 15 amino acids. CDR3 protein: CASSPGWGQGPEAFF. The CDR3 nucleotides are TGTGCCAGCAGCCCCGGCTGGGGACAGGGGCCTGAAGCTTTCTTT.

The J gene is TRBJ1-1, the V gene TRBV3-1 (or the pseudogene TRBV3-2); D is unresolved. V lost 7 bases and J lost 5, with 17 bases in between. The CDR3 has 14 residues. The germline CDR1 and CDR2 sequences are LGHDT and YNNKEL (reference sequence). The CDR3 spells CASTPAARGTEAFF. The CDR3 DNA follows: TGTGCCAGCACTCCAGCCGCACGCGGAACTGAAGCTTTCTTT.

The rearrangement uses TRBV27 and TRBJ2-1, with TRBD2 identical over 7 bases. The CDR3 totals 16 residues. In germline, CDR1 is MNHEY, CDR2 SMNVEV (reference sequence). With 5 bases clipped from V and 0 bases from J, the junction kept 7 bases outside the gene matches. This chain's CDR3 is CASSLAGVTSYNEQFF. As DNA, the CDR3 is TGTGCCAGCAGTCTGGCGGGGGTTACCTCCTACAATGAGCAGTTCTTC.

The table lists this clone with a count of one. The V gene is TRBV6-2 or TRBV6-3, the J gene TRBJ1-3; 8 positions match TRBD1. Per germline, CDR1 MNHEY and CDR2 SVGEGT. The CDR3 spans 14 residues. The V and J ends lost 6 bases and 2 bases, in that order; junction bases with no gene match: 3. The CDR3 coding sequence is TGTGCCAGCAGCAGACAGGGGACTGGAAACACCATATATTTT. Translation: CASSRQGTGNTIYF.

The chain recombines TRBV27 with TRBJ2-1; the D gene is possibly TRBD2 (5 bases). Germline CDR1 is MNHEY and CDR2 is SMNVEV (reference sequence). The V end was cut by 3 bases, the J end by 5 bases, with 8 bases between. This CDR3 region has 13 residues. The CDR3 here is CASSLEENNEQFF. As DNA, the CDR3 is TGTGCCAGCAGTTTGGAGGAGAACAATGAGCAGTTCTTC.

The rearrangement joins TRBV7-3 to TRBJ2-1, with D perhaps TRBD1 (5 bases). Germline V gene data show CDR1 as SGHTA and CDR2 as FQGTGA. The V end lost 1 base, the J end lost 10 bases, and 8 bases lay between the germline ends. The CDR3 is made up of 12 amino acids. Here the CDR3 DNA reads TGTGCCAGCAGCTTAAGGGGCAAGGAGCAGTTCTTC. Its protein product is CASSLRGKEQFF. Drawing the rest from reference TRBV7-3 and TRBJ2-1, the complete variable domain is GAGVSQTPSNKVTEKGKYVELRCDPISGHTALYWYRQSLGQGPEFLIYFQGTGAADDSGLPNDRFFAVRPEGSVSTLKIQRTERGDSAVYLCASSLRGKEQFFGPGTRLTVL.

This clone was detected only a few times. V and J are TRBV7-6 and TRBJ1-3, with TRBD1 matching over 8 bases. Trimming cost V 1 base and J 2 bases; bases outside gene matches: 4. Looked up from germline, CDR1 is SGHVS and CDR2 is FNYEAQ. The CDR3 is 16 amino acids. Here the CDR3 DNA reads TGTGCCAGCAGCTTAGTAGGGACAGGTACTGGAAACACCATATATTTT. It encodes CASSLVGTGTGNTIYF.

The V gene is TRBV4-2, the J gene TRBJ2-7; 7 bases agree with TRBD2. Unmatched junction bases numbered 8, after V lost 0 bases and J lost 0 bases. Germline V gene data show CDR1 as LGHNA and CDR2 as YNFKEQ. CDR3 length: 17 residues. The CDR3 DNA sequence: TGTGCCAGCAGCCAAGATACGGGGAGGGAGGGCTCCTACGAGCAGTACTTC. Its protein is CASSQDTGREGSYEQYF.

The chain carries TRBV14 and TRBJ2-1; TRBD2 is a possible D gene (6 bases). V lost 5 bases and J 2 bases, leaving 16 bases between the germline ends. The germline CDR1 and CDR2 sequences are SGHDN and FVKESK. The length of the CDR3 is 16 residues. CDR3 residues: CASSTHAGLTYNEQFF. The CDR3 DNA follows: TGTGCCAGCAGCACCCACGCGGGGCTCACCTACAATGAGCAGTTCTTC.

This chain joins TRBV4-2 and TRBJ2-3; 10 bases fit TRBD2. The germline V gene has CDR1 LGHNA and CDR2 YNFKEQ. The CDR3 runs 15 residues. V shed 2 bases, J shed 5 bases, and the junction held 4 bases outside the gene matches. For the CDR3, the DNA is TGTGCCAGCAGCCAATCAGCGGGAGGGGGAGATACGCAGTATTTT. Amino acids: CASSQSAGGGDTQYF.